This paragraph covers one TCR beta chain sequence. This specimen comes from a study of T cell changes during pregnancy in multiple sclerosis. V was clipped by 4 bases and J by 2 bases; unmatched bases: 0. This CDR3 contains 14 residues. Germline-derived CDR1 and CDR2 are MNHNS and SASEGT. Profiling relied on immunoSEQ multiplex PCR, and the TCRdb table lists in-frame clones only, not all of them. In the table there are approximately 45,000 clones, roughly 80% of which are singletons. This specimen was CD4+ T cells from peripheral blood mononuclear cells, taken before pregnancy. The receptor was isolated from a female donor with multiple sclerosis, enrolled in a pregnancy study. This chain uses TRBV6-1 with TRBJ2-2; 8 nucleotides line up with TRBD1. CDR3 sequence (DNA): TGTGCCAGCAGTGCAGGGGGCAACACCGGGGAGCTGTTTTTT. This sequence encodes CASSAGGNTGELFF.